This T cell receptor beta chain comes out of a study of shared clonotypes between healthy human individuals. On the study more broadly: Each donor's CD8 memory used one plate, CD8 naive two, each CD4 subset three. Study observations and caveats: Having only a few donors restricted how much genetic and exposure-history diversity was captured.

Turning to this clone: The antigen remains undetermined.

Naive-designated CD8 cells lacked CD45RO, were positively enriched for CCR7, and omitted terminally differentiated effector memory CD45RA+ cells. This table comes from immunoSEQ multiplex PCR, and its TCRdb copy is limited to in-frame clones, with some not included. The sample consists of a few million clones, around 95% of them appearing once. This CDR3 contains 14 residues. From germline, CDR1 is SGHAT and CDR2 FQDESV (reference sequence). Trimming took 0 bases from V and 2 from J, leaving 5 bases between them. The chain joins TRBV11-1 to TRBJ2-1; tentatively, D is TRBD2 (5 bases). The TCR was taken from a man between 18 and 29 years old in good health. Some clones in this sample may be carry-over from other donors' samples. Material: naive CD8+ T cells from PBMCs. CDR3 coding DNA: TGTGCCAGCAGCTTAGCGGGAGCCTACAATGAGCAGTTCTTC. This translates into CASSLAGAYNEQFF.